These 17 T cell receptor beta chains share one sample of origin, sequenced in a study of blood T cell repertoires in COVID-19. Sequenced by immunoSEQ multiplex PCR; TCRdb stores in-frame clones only, minus some. The profile shows around 58,000 clones, 80% to 90% of them singletons. The sample was peripheral blood. Receptors were obtained from a woman aged 60-75 years with COVID-19, enrolled during active disease.

The chain carries TRBV19 and TRBJ1-2; D is uncertain. CDR1 is LNHDA, CDR2 SQIVND, per germline (reference sequence). The CDR3 loop spans 19 amino acids. Trimming removed 5 bases at V and 2 bases at J, with 27 bases between. CDR3 in amino acids: CASSLWRQLLQTTNYGYTF. In nucleotides, the CDR3 is TGTGCCAGTAGTTTATGGCGCCAGCTCCTCCAGACTACAAACTATGGCTACACCTTC.

The chain links TRBV6-6 to TRBJ2-1; 13 bases are a match to TRBD2. Germline CDR1 and CDR2: MNHNY and SVGAGI (reference sequence). Trimming cost V 6 bases and J 2 bases; bases outside gene matches: 4. The CDR3 spans 16 residues. The CDR3 protein is CASSTSGRAPYNEQFF. The CDR3 DNA follows: TGTGCCAGCAGCACTAGCGGGAGGGCCCCCTACAATGAGCAGTTCTTC.

This clone appeared a single time. The CDR3: CAWSPYNTGELFF. In DNA, the CDR3 is TGTGCCTGGAGTCCCTATAACACCGGGGAGCTGTTTTTT. The chain employs TRBV30 and TRBJ2-2, with D unclear. Germline V gene lookup returns CDR1 GTSNPN and CDR2 SVGIG (reference sequence). The CDR3 runs 13 residues. V dropped 2 bases and J dropped 2 bases, with 6 bases sitting between them.

The chain's CDR3 is CASSQGSAGGPWETQYF. In DNA, the CDR3 is TGCGCCAGCAGCCAAGGATCTGCGGGAGGGCCGTGGGAGACCCAGTACTTC. The chain has TRBV4-3 and TRBJ2-5; 9 positions match TRBD2. The V gene's germline CDR1 is LGHNA and CDR2 YSLEER. The CDR3 totals 17 residues. The V and J ends lost 1 base and 5 bases, in that order; junction bases with no gene match: 11.

The chain has TRBV15 and TRBJ1-4; no firm D call. Germline lookup yields CDR1 LNHNV and CDR2 YYDKDF (reference sequence). The germline V and J ends were trimmed by 7 bases and 6 bases, with 15 bases remaining between them. The CDR3 length is 14 residues. The CDR3 DNA follows: TGTGCCACCAAGTTCAAGAGGGAGGATGAAAAACTGTTTTTT. Its protein is CATKFKREDEKLFF.

This rearrangement joins TRBV2 to TRBJ1-2; maybe TRBD1 (6 bases). CDR3 size: 13 residues. Germline V gene lookup returns CDR1 SNHLY and CDR2 FYNNEI. The V and J ends lost 3 bases and 8 bases respectively, with 13 bases between them. The CDR3 DNA sequence: TGTGCCAGCAGTGAGGACAGCCTTAGAGGCTACACCTTC. Its protein is CASSEDSLRGYTF.

The J gene is TRBJ2-2, the V gene TRBV6-6, with D possibly being TRBD1 (6 bases). The CDR3 has 18 amino acids. CDR1 is MNHNY, CDR2 SVGAGI, per germline (reference sequence). The V gene lost 5 bases and the J gene lost 0 bases, with 19 bases spanning the gap. The CDR3 protein is CASSPRSLGQTNTGELFF. The CDR3 nucleotides read TGTGCCAGCAGTCCCCGTTCCCTCGGACAGACGAACACCGGGGAGCTGTTTTTT.

The V call is TRBV7-8, the J call TRBJ1-4; D unresolved. Looked up from germline, CDR1 is SGHVS and CDR2 is FQNEAQ. This CDR3 has 12 amino acids. The ends were cut back, 3 bases at V and 5 bases at J, with 4 bases in the middle. The CDR3 loop reads CASSFMNEKLFF. CDR3 sequence (DNA): TGTGCCAGCAGCTTTATGAATGAAAAACTGTTTTTT.

The CDR3: CASSHLDRAGEAFF. DNA for the CDR3: TGCGCCAGCAGCCACCTAGACAGGGCCGGTGAAGCTTTCTTT. The V and J genes are TRBV4-1 and TRBJ1-1; 7 bases match TRBD1. From germline, CDR1 is MGHRA and CDR2 YSYEKL. The V segment lost 3 bases and the J segment 7 bases; nucleotides outside the gene matches: 8. CDR3 length equals 14 residues.

The chain uses TRBV3-1 (or the pseudogene TRBV3-2) and TRBJ2-5; 12 nucleotides line up with TRBD1. Germline trimming cut 1 base from V and 5 bases from J; bases unmatched to any gene: 8. Germline V lookup: CDR1 LGHDT, CDR2 YNNKEL (reference sequence). The CDR3 loop spans 17 amino acids. DNA for the CDR3: TGTGCCAGCAGCCAAGTATCTGGGACAGGGGGCTCGGAGACCCAGTACTTC. It encodes CASSQVSGTGGSETQYF.

The chain couples TRBV11-3 to TRBJ1-2, with 8 bases lining up with TRBD1. CDR1 is SGHNT and CDR2 is YENEEA in the germline V gene. Trimming at V came to 5 bases and at J to 7 bases, leaving 6 bases not matched to a gene. The CDR3 runs to 13 residues. For the CDR3, the DNA is TGTGCCAGCAGCGACCAGGGGGCGCGTGGCTACACCTTC. This encodes CASSDQGARGYTF.

This chain joins TRBV5-4 and TRBJ2-7; 9 bases map to TRBD2. Per germline, CDR1 SGHNT and CDR2 YYREEE (reference sequence). The CDR3 runs to 15 residues. J gave up 2 bases and V 0 bases, and 3 bases lay outside the gene matches. The CDR3 loop reads CASSLVAGGPYEQYF. For the CDR3, the DNA is TGTGCCAGCAGCTTGGTTGCGGGAGGGCCCTACGAGCAGTACTTC. Full variable domain (missing parts from reference TRBV5-4 and TRBJ2-7): ETGVTQSPTHLIKTRGQQVTLRCSSQSGHNTVSWYQQALGQGPQFIFQYYREEENGRGNFPPRFSGLQFPNYSSELNVNALELDDSALYLCASSLVAGGPYEQYFGPGTRLTVT.

The rearrangement links TRBV5-6 to TRBJ2-7; 8 bases align to TRBD1. CDR1 is SGHDT and CDR2 is YYEEEE in the germline V gene. CDR3 length: 12 residues. After removal of 7 bases from V and 5 bases from J, the junction contained 5 bases not matched to a gene. CDR3 protein: CASWQGAHEQYF. The CDR3 region has the DNA TGTGCCAGCTGGCAGGGGGCACACGAGCAGTACTTC.

This clone was recorded only once. This sequence joins TRBV30 and TRBJ1-2; a weak D match, TRBD1 (6 bases). The CDR3 length is 12 residues. Trimming stripped 5 bases from V and 7 bases from J, with 14 bases between. Per the germline V gene, CDR1 is GTSNPN and CDR2 is SVGIG (reference sequence). CDR3 coding DNA: TGTGCCTGGGTACCCGGGGGGGCTGGCTACACCTTC. Translating gives CAWVPGGAGYTF.

The chain has TRBV6-2 or TRBV6-3 and TRBJ1-1; D is undetermined. Germline V gene data show CDR1 as MNHEY and CDR2 as SVGEGT. Trimming removed 5 bases at V and 0 bases at J, with 16 bases between. CDR3 length: 16 amino acids. The CDR3 loop is CASSHPYQVMNTEAFF. The CDR3 nucleotides read TGTGCCAGCAGTCACCCCTATCAGGTGATGAACACTGAAGCTTTCTTT.

The chain employs TRBV18 and TRBJ1-5; D is ambiguous. Trimming removed 6 bases from V and 0 bases from J, with 12 bases in between. The germline V gene encodes CDR1 KGHSH and CDR2 LQKENI. CDR3 size: 15 residues. The CDR3 coding sequence is TGTGCCAGCTCTCCCGTTTCTAATAGCAATCAGCCCCAGCATTTT. Translated, it gives CASSPVSNSNQPQHF.

This chain links TRBV7-9 with TRBJ2-7; 8 positions match TRBD1. CDR3 length equals 15 residues. Trimming at V came to 2 bases and at J to 0 bases, leaving 3 bases not matched to a gene. Germline V CDR1 and CDR2: SEHNR, FQNEAQ (reference sequence). This CDR3 is CASSLSGTGSYEQYF. For the CDR3, the DNA is TGTGCCAGCAGCTTATCCGGGACAGGCTCCTACGAGCAGTACTTC.